The T cell receptor beta chain described here comes from a study of T cell repertoires in cytomegalovirus infection (dated by TCRdb to between 2018 and 2021). Background on the whole study: Because public TCR beta signatures pointed to carriage of CMV infection together with the matching HLA type, the HLA type of each donor mattered for the analysis.

For this clonotype: Its antigen remains undetermined. No clone much larger than this one lies a single base away; base qualities are absent.

V is cut by 0 bases and J by 3 bases, and the space between the germline ends is 8 bases. Looking up the germline V gene (reference sequence) yields CDR1 LNHDA and CDR2 SQIVND. The CDR3 sequence holds 14 residues, the cysteine and phenylalanine included. Just CDR3 DNA is preserved here, 42 bases in frame from base 1. The sequencer listed for this sample is Illumina HiSeq 1500. TCRdb passed the public sequencing reads through fastp at Q25 and MiXCR, retaining productive beta sequences. CDR3 protein duplicates are merged, each entry listing the most common genes and DNA. This sample is represented by about 600,000 distinct CDR3 sequences; 20% to 25% of them were singletons. 8% of the sample is taken by the ten largest. Overall results and qualifications from the work: In both this cohort and an independent cohort of 350 to 400 donors, the cumulative frequency of public TCR beta family members distinguished carriers of CMV infection plus the relevant HLA type. The ex vivo response was dominated by HLA-C-restricted CMV-specific TCR beta clonotypes, which also provided the single most frequent clonotype in two of eight donors.

Material for sequencing was CD8+ T cells from PBMCs. The sequence came from a human donor in good health (CMV status not recorded). Some clones in this sample may be carry-over from other donors' samples. Rearrangement joined TRBV19 to TRBJ2-5, with the D gene too uncertain to name. The base sequence is TGTGCCAGTAGTATAGACATCGTAGAAGAGACCCAGTACTTC. Translated, this gives CASSIDIVEETQYF.